Following are 29 T cell receptor beta chains from one sample sequenced in a study of control samples from healthy donors and cancer patients. The repertoire was sequenced with immunoSEQ multiplex PCR; TCRdb's copy has only in-frame clones and lacks some. This sample has some 70,000 clones, with approximately 83% found just once. The specimen was blood. The receptors come from a man in his 60s in good health.

The genes are TRBV12-3 or TRBV12-4 and TRBJ1-3; no firm D call. The CDR3 sequence is 13 residues long. V was clipped by 3 bases and J by 7 bases, with 10 bases between them. The CDR3 protein is CASSLNPRNTIYF. CDR3 DNA sequence: TGTGCCAGCAGTTTGAATCCGCGGAACACCATATATTTT.

This rearrangement joins TRBV7-9 to TRBJ2-7; 8 positions match TRBD1. J was trimmed by 3 bases and V by 5 bases; bases with no gene match: 9. The CDR3 length is 15 residues. In germline, CDR1 is SEHNR, CDR2 FQNEAQ (reference sequence). As DNA, the CDR3 is TGTGCCAGCAGCGCATCCCGACAGGGGAGCTACGAGCAGTACTTC. As protein: CASSASRQGSYEQYF.

This chain connects TRBV5-1 to TRBJ1-1; D not resolved. Trimming cost V 2 bases and J 3 bases, with 8 bases left between them. The CDR3 is 13 residues long. Germline V CDR1 and CDR2: SGHRS, YFSETQ. CDR3 bases: TGCGCCAGCAGCTTCGTGGCCGACACTGAAGCTTTCTTT. It encodes CASSFVADTEAFF.

The rearrangement links TRBV19 to TRBJ1-2; D not resolved. Germline V lookup: CDR1 LNHDA, CDR2 SQIVND (reference sequence). The CDR3 consists of 15 residues. V was clipped by 4 bases and J by 5 bases, with 17 bases between them. DNA of the CDR3: TGTGCCAGTAGTACCGCCGATAGTCGGACTTATGGCTACACCTTC. Its translation is CASSTADSRTYGYTF. The variable domain in full, completed from reference TRBV19 and TRBJ1-2, reads DGGITQSPKYLFRKEGQNVTLSCEQNLNHDAMYWYRQDPGQGLRLIYYSQIVNDFQKGDIAEGYSVSREKKESFPLTVTSAQKNPTAFYLCASSTADSRTYGYTFGSGTRLTVV.

The CDR3: CASSHALGGGGYEQYF. CDR3 nucleotides: TGCGCCAGCAGCCATGCGCTGGGGGGAGGGGGCTACGAGCAGTACTTC. The J gene is TRBJ2-7, the V gene TRBV4-3, with D possibly TRBD2 on 7 matching bases. Germline assignment: CDR1 LGHNA and CDR2 YSLEER. This CDR3 is 16 amino acids long. Trimming took off 3 bases at V and 3 bases at J, with 18 bases between the two ends.

The gene calls are TRBV4-2 and TRBJ1-2; D is perhaps TRBD1 (6 bases). From germline, CDR1 is LGHNA and CDR2 YNFKEQ. CDR3 length: 15 residues. V shed 1 base and J shed 4 bases, with 13 bases lying between them. Here the CDR3 reads CASSQGNRVGYGYTF. As DNA, the CDR3 is TGTGCCAGCAGCCAAGGAAACAGGGTTGGCTATGGCTACACCTTC.

The sample holds a few counts of this clone. V and J are TRBV7-7 and TRBJ2-7; no reliable D call. V lost 0 bases, J lost 4 bases, and 7 bases lay in between. Germline V CDR1 and CDR2: SSHAT, FNYEAQ (reference sequence). This CDR3 contains 13 residues. The CDR3 spells CASSLAEHYEQYF. For the CDR3, the DNA is TGTGCCAGCAGCTTAGCCGAACATTACGAGCAGTACTTC.

The V gene is TRBV12-3 or TRBV12-4, the J gene TRBJ2-7; 7 nucleotides match TRBD1. The CDR3 spans 13 residues. With V trimmed by 9 bases and J by 5 bases, 10 bases remained unmatched. CDR3 nucleotides: TGTGCCAGTAGATTGACAGGGACCGACGAGCAGTACTTC. Translation: CASRLTGTDEQYF.

The V gene is TRBV19, the J gene TRBJ1-1; the match to TRBD1 covers 7 bases. From germline, CDR1 is LNHDA and CDR2 SQIVND (reference sequence). Unmatched junction bases numbered 14, after V lost 3 bases and J lost 7 bases. The CDR3 spans 16 residues. The CDR3 protein is CASSMIGAGTAYEAFF. The CDR3 region has the DNA TGTGCCAGTAGTATGATCGGAGCCGGGACAGCTTATGAAGCTTTCTTT. Supplemented by reference TRBV19 and TRBJ1-1, the full variable domain reads DGGITQSPKYLFRKEGQNVTLSCEQNLNHDAMYWYRQDPGQGLRLIYYSQIVNDFQKGDIAEGYSVSREKKESFPLTVTSAQKNPTAFYLCASSMIGAGTAYEAFFGQGTRLTVV.

The V gene is TRBV19, the J gene TRBJ2-1, with 9 bases lining up with TRBD2. CDR1 and CDR2 (germline): LNHDA, SQIVND (reference sequence). The CDR3 sequence is 13 residues long. The V and J ends lost 9 bases and 2 bases, in that order; junction bases with no gene match: 2. The CDR3 loop is CASRLAAYNEQFF. CDR3 bases: TGTGCCAGCCGACTAGCGGCCTACAATGAGCAGTTCTTC.

The count of this clone is one. CDR3 in DNA: TGTGCCAGTAGTAGTCAGGGCGGCTATGGCTACACCTTC. Amino acids: CASSSQGGYGYTF. This chain uses TRBV19 with TRBJ1-2, with D perhaps matching TRBD1 (5 bases). V shed 4 bases and J shed 4 bases, with 10 bases lying between them. This CDR3 region has 13 residues. Per germline, CDR1 LNHDA and CDR2 SQIVND (reference sequence).

This clone was observed a single time. This chain joins TRBV27 and TRBJ2-7; 8 bases line up with TRBD1. V dropped 6 bases and J dropped 5; count of bases not matched to a gene: 9. The CDR3 length is 14 residues. Germline V CDR1 and CDR2: MNHEY, SMNVEV (reference sequence). In nucleotides, the CDR3 is TGTGCCAGCAGAAGCAGGACAGGGAACCACGAGCAGTACTTC. Protein sequence: CASRSRTGNHEQYF.

CDR3 protein: CASSGQVRSTEAFF. The CDR3 DNA reads as TGTGCCAGCAGTGGACAAGTTAGGAGTACTGAAGCTTTCTTT. J is TRBJ1-1 and V is TRBV2; D not certain. The V and J ends lost 4 bases and 5 bases respectively, with 14 bases between them. The CDR3 totals 14 residues. CDR1 SNHLY and CDR2 FYNNEI come from the germline V gene.

The genes are TRBV12-3 or TRBV12-4 and TRBJ1-5; D gene uncertain. The CDR3 loop spans 13 amino acids. V was pared by 1 base and J by 10 bases, with 11 bases between. This CDR3 is CASSLGGVRPQHF. CDR3 nucleotides: TGTGCCAGCAGTTTAGGTGGGGTCCGACCCCAGCATTTT.

The chain employs TRBV7-9 and TRBJ2-3; D not certain. Trimming stripped 8 bases from V and 0 bases from J, with 3 bases between. CDR3 length equals 11 residues. The germline CDR1 and CDR2 sequences are SEHNR and FQNEAQ (reference sequence). CDR3 sequence (DNA): TGTGCCAGCTATAGCACAGATACGCAGTATTTT. It yields the protein CASYSTDTQYF.

This clone was recorded only once. This sequence joins TRBV6-2 or TRBV6-3 and TRBJ1-5; a weak D match, TRBD1 (6 bases). The V and J ends lost 2 bases and 5 bases respectively, with 13 bases between them. Per the germline V gene, CDR1 is MNHEY and CDR2 is SVGEGT. CDR3 length equals 15 residues. Written as DNA, the CDR3 is TGTGCCAGCAGTTACGGGGGGCCTACATATCAGCCCCAGCATTTT. Translating gives CASSYGGPTYQPQHF.

V and J are TRBV5-1 and TRBJ2-1; no firm D call. Germline V lookup: CDR1 SGHRS, CDR2 YFSETQ. CDR3 size: 15 residues. Trimming took 0 bases from V and 1 from J, leaving 8 bases between them. CDR3 bases: TGCGCCAGCAGCTTGGTAGGTGATTCCTACAATGAGCAGTTCTTC. Its protein product is CASSLVGDSYNEQFF.

The chain joins TRBV7-9 to TRBJ2-7; 12 bases are shared with TRBD1. Germline V lookup: CDR1 SEHNR, CDR2 FQNEAQ (reference sequence). The CDR3 consists of 16 residues. V was clipped by 5 bases and J by 6 bases; unmatched bases: 11. Here the CDR3 DNA reads TGTGCCAGCAGCCCACACCAGGGGACAGGGGGCAGCGAGCAGTACTTC. This sequence encodes CASSPHQGTGGSEQYF.

V is TRBV27 and J is TRBJ1-4, with 9 bases that match TRBD1. J gave up 5 bases and V 4 bases, and 5 bases lay outside the gene matches. Per the germline V gene, CDR1 is MNHEY and CDR2 is SMNVEV (reference sequence). The CDR3 covers 15 residues. CDR3 nucleotides: TGTGCCAGCAGTTCCTGGACAGGGGCCAATGAAAAACTGTTTTTT. This translates into CASSSWTGANEKLFF.

V gene TRBV4-1 combines with J gene TRBJ1-3, with D possibly matching TRBD1 (5 bases). V shed 1 base and J shed 0 bases, with 13 bases lying between them. Germline CDR1 reads MGHRA; CDR2 reads YSYEKL. This CDR3 is built from 17 residues. The CDR3 DNA follows: TGCGCCAGCAGCCAAGTACAGGTCCCGAGCTCTGGAAACACCATATATTTT. Translated, it gives CASSQVQVPSSGNTIYF.

The chain links TRBV19 to TRBJ2-5; D gene unclear. The CDR3 is 13 amino acids. Trimming left V 2 bases short and J 2 bases short, with 6 bases between. Per germline, CDR1 LNHDA and CDR2 SQIVND (reference sequence). The CDR3 sequence: CASSINKQETQYF. CDR3 bases: TGTGCCAGTAGTATAAATAAGCAAGAGACCCAGTACTTC.

The chain couples TRBV7-8 to TRBJ2-7; D uncertain. The germline V and J ends were trimmed by 1 base and 3 bases, with 10 bases remaining between them. This CDR3 has 14 residues. The V gene's germline CDR1 is SGHVS and CDR2 FQNEAQ. The CDR3 region is CASSLGGSHYEQYF. Here the CDR3 DNA reads TGTGCCAGCAGCTTAGGGGGTTCCCACTACGAGCAGTACTTC.

This clone has more than one count but fewer than ten. The chain recombines TRBV7-2 with TRBJ2-5, with a weak D call TRBD1 (6 bases). The V and J ends lost 5 bases and 5 bases respectively, with 15 bases between them. The germline gives CDR1 SGHTA, CDR2 FQGNSA. The CDR3 extends over 14 amino acids. CDR3 DNA: TGTGCCAGCAGCGCTCAAACAGGGCGGGAGACCCAGTACTTC. It is translated as CASSAQTGRETQYF.

This sequence joins TRBV7-2 and TRBJ2-1; D gene unclear. Trimming removed 5 bases from V and 5 bases from J, with 16 bases in between. Germline V gene lookup returns CDR1 SGHTA and CDR2 FQGNSA. CDR3 size: 15 residues. The CDR3 loop is CASSIGGFGDNEQFF. In nucleotides, the CDR3 is TGTGCCAGCAGCATCGGTGGGTTTGGTGACAATGAGCAGTTCTTC.

In this sample, this clone turned up a few times. The chain combines TRBV14 with TRBJ2-1; TRBD2 matches at 7 bases. With 0 bases clipped from V and 6 bases from J, the junction kept 2 bases outside the gene matches. CDR1 is SGHDN, CDR2 FVKESK, per germline. The CDR3 is 14 residues long. The CDR3 here is CASSQDGLVNEQFF. As DNA, the CDR3 is TGTGCCAGCAGCCAAGATGGACTAGTCAATGAGCAGTTCTTC.

This chain connects TRBV27 to TRBJ2-5; the D gene is possibly TRBD1 (7 bases). The V and J ends lost 0 bases and 5 bases respectively, with 19 bases between them. Germline CDR1 and CDR2: MNHEY and SMNVEV (reference sequence). The length of the CDR3 is 17 residues. In nucleotides, the CDR3 is TGTGCCAGCAGTTTATCCCGACAGGGCGGGACGCCGGAGACCCAGTACTTC. It encodes CASSLSRQGGTPETQYF.

The chain recombines TRBV5-1 with TRBJ2-5, with 7 bases matching TRBD2. J was trimmed by 5 bases and V by 5 bases; bases with no gene match: 9. The V gene's germline CDR1 is SGHRS and CDR2 YFSETQ. The CDR3 contains 14 residues. The CDR3 coding sequence is TGCGCCAGCAGTCCTGGGAGGGGCGGGGAGACCCAGTACTTC. Protein product: CASSPGRGGETQYF.

The chain combines TRBV5-4 with TRBJ1-2; 9 bases are a match to TRBD1. This CDR3 has 13 residues. The J segment lost 3 bases and the V segment lost 5 bases, leaving 2 bases of the junction unmatched. CDR1 is SGHNT and CDR2 is YYREEE in the germline V gene (reference sequence). CDR3 residues: CASSRDRDYGYTF. Written as DNA, the CDR3 is TGTGCCAGCAGTCGGGACAGGGACTATGGCTACACCTTC.

V gene TRBV24-1 combines with J gene TRBJ1-2; the D is unclear. Trimming took 2 bases from V and 1 from J, leaving 16 bases between them. CDR1 is KGHDR, CDR2 SFDVKD, per germline. The length of the CDR3 is 17 residues. The CDR3 nucleotides read TGTGCCACCAGTGATTCGACCCAGGATGAGCTTAACTATGGCTACACCTTC. Protein: CATSDSTQDELNYGYTF.